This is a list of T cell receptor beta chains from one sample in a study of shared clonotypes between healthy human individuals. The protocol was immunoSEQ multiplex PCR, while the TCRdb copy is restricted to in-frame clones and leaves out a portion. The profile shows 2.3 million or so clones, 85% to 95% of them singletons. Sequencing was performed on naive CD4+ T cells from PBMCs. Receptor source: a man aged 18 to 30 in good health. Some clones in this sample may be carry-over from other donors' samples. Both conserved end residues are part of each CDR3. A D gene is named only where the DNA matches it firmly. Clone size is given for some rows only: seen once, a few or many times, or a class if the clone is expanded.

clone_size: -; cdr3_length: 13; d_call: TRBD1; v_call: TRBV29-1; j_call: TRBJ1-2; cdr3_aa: CSSFSGTGDGYTF; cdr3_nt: TGCAGCTCGTTTTCCGGGACAGGGGATGGCTACACCTTC
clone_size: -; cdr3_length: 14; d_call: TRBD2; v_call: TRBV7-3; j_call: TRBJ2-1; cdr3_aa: CASILAGVYNEQFF; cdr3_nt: TGTGCCAGCATTTTAGCGGGGGTCTACAATGAGCAGTTCTTC
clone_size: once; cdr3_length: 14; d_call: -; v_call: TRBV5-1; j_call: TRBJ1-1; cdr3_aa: CASSLEPVNTEAFF; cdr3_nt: TGCGCCAGCAGCTTGGAACCCGTGAACACTGAAGCTTTCTTT
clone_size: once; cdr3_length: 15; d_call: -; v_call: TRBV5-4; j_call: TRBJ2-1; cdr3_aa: CASSRIFSSYNEQFF; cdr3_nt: TGTGCCAGCAGCCGCATTTTCAGCTCCTACAATGAGCAGTTCTTC
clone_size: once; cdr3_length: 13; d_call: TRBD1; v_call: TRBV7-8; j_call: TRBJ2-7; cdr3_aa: CASKDRGVYEQYF; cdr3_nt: TGTGCCAGCAAGGACAGGGGAGTATACGAGCAGTACTTC
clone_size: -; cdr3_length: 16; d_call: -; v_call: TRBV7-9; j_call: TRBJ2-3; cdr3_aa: CASRQEWQIATDTQYF; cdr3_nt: TGTGCCAGCAGACAGGAATGGCAGATCGCCACAGATACGCAGTATTTT
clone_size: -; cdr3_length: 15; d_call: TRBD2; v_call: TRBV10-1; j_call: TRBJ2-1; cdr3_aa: CASSESAGVGQEQFF; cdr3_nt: TGCGCCAGCAGTGAGTCGGCGGGAGTAGGTCAAGAGCAGTTCTTC
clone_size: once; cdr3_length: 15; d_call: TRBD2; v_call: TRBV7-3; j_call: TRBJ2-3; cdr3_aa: CASSQLAGVPDTQYF; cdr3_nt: TGTGCCAGCAGCCAACTAGCGGGAGTCCCAGATACGCAGTATTTT
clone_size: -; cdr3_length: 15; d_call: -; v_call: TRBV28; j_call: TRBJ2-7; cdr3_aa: CASSSVWAGAIEQYF; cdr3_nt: TGTGCCAGCAGCTCGGTGTGGGCGGGGGCTATCGAGCAGTACTTC
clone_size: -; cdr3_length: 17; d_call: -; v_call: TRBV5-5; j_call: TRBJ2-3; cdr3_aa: CASSLVGGVSSTDTQYF; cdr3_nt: TGTGCCAGCAGCTTGGTTGGGGGCGTAAGTAGCACAGATACGCAGTATTTT
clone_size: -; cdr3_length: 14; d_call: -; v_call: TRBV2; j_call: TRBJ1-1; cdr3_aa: CASSSGQRITEAFF; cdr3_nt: TGTGCCAGCAGCTCAGGACAGAGGATCACTGAAGCTTTCTTT
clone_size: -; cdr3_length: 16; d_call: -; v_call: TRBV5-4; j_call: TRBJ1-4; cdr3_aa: CASSRDPGGRDEKLFF; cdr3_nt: TGTGCCAGCAGCCGTGACCCTGGGGGAAGGGATGAAAAACTGTTTTTT
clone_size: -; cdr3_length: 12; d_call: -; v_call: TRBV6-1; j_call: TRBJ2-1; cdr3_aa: CASRSRSNEQFF; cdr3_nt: TGTGCCAGCAGGAGTAGATCCAATGAGCAGTTCTTC
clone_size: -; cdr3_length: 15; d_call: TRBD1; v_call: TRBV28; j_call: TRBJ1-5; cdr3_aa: CASSWQTGGVQPQHF; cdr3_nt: TGTGCCAGCAGTTGGCAAACAGGGGGCGTTCAGCCCCAGCATTTT
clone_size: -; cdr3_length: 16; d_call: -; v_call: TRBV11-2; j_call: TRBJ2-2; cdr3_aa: CASSYRSTANTGELFF; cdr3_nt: TGTGCCAGCAGCTATCGATCGACTGCGAACACCGGGGAGCTGTTTTTT
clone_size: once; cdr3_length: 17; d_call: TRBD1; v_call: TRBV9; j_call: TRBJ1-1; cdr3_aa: CASSEGADRGLNTEAFF; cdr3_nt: TGTGCCAGCAGCGAAGGGGCCGACAGGGGGTTGAACACTGAAGCTTTCTTT
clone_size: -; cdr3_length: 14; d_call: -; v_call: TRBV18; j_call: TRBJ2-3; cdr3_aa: CASSPESRTDTQYF; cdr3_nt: TGTGCCAGCTCCCCAGAAAGCCGCACAGATACGCAGTATTTT
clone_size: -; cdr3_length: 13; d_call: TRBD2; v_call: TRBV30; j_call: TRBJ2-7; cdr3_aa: CAWIPSGLYEQYF; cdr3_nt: TGTGCCTGGATACCTAGCGGCCTCTACGAGCAGTACTTC
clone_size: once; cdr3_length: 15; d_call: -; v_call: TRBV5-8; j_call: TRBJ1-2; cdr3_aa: CASSLGPDRNYGYTF; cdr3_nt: TGTGCCAGCAGCTTGGGACCCGACAGGAACTATGGCTACACCTTC
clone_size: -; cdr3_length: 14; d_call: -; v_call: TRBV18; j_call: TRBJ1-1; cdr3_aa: CASSPRSGLTEAFF; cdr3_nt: TGTGCCAGCTCACCAAGGTCGGGACTCACTGAAGCTTTCTTT
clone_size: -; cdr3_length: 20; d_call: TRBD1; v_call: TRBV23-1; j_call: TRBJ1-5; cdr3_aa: CASSHTPGTVDLRGNQPQHF; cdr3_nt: TGCGCCAGCAGCCATACTCCCGGGACAGTGGATCTGAGAGGAAATCAGCCCCAGCATTTT
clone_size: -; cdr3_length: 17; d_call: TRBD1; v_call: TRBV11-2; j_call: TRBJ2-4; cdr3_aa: CASSLVLGQGNKNIQYF; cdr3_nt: TGTGCCAGCAGCTTAGTACTGGGACAGGGGAACAAAAACATTCAGTACTTC